The clone carrying this T cell receptor beta chain has a count of ten or more. Time point reported: patch test 2, 6 weeks after DPC sensitization. Treatment described: therapeutic diphenylcyclopropenone sensitization with weekly scalp DPC. Each patch-test visit's blood sample preceded patch application. This specimen comes from a study of human T cells and chemical hapten exposure. Whole-study context: Patients, chiefly female, had alopecia areata, totalis or universalis.

With 3 bases removed from V and 0 bases from J, the gap between germline ends came to 15 bases. Germline values: CDR1 MRHNA, CDR2 SNTAGT. The CDR3 has 17 amino acids. Original processing methods: Samples held a median of approximately 96,000 TCRs, range about 23,224–700,000. TCRdb called the RACE reads again in MiXCR, with one record for every CDR3 protein. These V and J calls originate from TCRdb's pipeline instead of the authors' own analysis. Of approximately 28,000 distinct CDR3 sequences listed, roughly 10% are singletons. The receptor's source is a man under 40 with alopecia areata. Some clones in this sample may be carry-over from other donors' samples. The chain employs TRBV6-4 and TRBJ2-1; no firm D call. The sample was whole blood, taken in connection with sensitization to the hapten diphenylcyclopropenone (DPC). The CDR3 bases are TGTGCCAGCAGTGAACAAGGCTCAGGAAGCTCCTACAATGAGCAGTTCTTC. Protein product: CASSEQGSGSSYNEQFF.